The table lists the clone carrying this TCR beta chain with many counts. Antigen unknown. The sample has other DNA sequences that encode this CDR3 too. V lost 1 base, J lost 3 bases, and 5 bases stayed unmatched. The CDR3 is 16 residues long. CDR1 is SGHRS and CDR2 is YFSETQ in the germline V gene. This entry belongs to a study of shared clonotypes between healthy human individuals. Findings and caveats of the study: Across subsets, estimated richness was generally greater for naive than for memory populations.

Clones were read by immunoSEQ multiplex PCR, and TCRdb kept only the in-frame ones, dropping some. The sample records approximately 1.5 million clones, about 98.5% being singletons. The chain is built from TRBV5-1 and TRBJ2-1; 9 positions match TRBD2. The sequenced material came from naive CD4+ T cells sorted from blood. Indicated subset: CD45RA+ positively selected. The TCR originated in a young man in good health. The CDR3 region has the DNA TGCGCCAGCAGCTTGTTAGCGGGAGACGGCTACAATGAGCAGTTCTTC. This encodes CASSLLAGDGYNEQFF.